The 14 T cell receptor beta chains listed next were all sequenced from one sample in a study of T cell responses to AZD1222 COVID-19 vaccine. The data were produced by immunoSEQ multiplex PCR, yet TCRdb's version contains in-frame clones alone and is incomplete. Among approximately 140,000 clones listed, 90% were seen once. The sequencing used peripheral blood, collected on day 0 of AZD1222 vaccination. The receptors stem from an adult in good health.

The V and J genes are TRBV5-5 and TRBJ1-3; D not certain. Germline V gene data show CDR1 as SGHKS and CDR2 as YYEKEE (reference sequence). Trimming took 1 base from V and 6 from J, leaving 11 bases between them. This CDR3 spans 14 amino acids. CDR3 coding DNA: TGTGCCAGCAGCTTGACTCCGGGCCAAAACACCATATATTTT. This sequence encodes CASSLTPGQNTIYF.

The V call is TRBV7-9, the J call TRBJ2-5; TRBD2 agrees at 12 bases. The CDR3 is 16 residues long. V lost 2 bases to trimming and J lost 9 bases; unmatched junction nucleotides: 10. CDR1 SEHNR and CDR2 FQNEAQ come from the germline V gene (reference sequence). In nucleotides, the CDR3 is TGTGCCAGCAGCTTACCGGGACTAGCGGGCCGCGGGGCCCAGTACTTC. This translates into CASSLPGLAGRGAQYF.

V is TRBV7-2 and J is TRBJ2-7; D is perhaps TRBD2 (5 bases). V was shortened by 4 bases and J by 2 bases, with 15 bases between the two germline ends. The germline V gene has CDR1 SGHTA and CDR2 FQGNSA. The CDR3 sequence is 15 residues long. CDR3 sequence reads: CASSSQSGSTYEQYF. The DNA of the CDR3 is TGTGCCAGCAGCTCCCAAAGCGGTTCGACCTACGAGCAGTACTTC.

This clone has just one count. This chain connects TRBV5-4 to TRBJ2-1; D unresolved. Trimming removed 0 bases from V and 2 bases from J, with 6 bases in between. Per germline, CDR1 SGHNT and CDR2 YYREEE (reference sequence). The CDR3 runs 14 residues. This CDR3 is CASSLAAAYNEQFF. The DNA for the CDR3 is TGTGCCAGCAGCTTGGCTGCAGCCTACAATGAGCAGTTCTTC.

This clone showed up just once. The chain is built from TRBV5-1 and TRBJ1-1; 9 bases are a match to TRBD1. With V trimmed by 3 bases and J by 6 bases, 6 bases remained unmatched. CDR3 length equals 14 residues. Germline values: CDR1 SGHRS, CDR2 YFSETQ. CDR3 in amino acids: CASSSQTGGAEAFF. CDR3 sequence (DNA): TGCGCCAGCAGCTCCCAGACAGGGGGAGCTGAAGCTTTCTTT.

The genes are TRBV6-1 and TRBJ1-2; D is unresolved. V shed 1 base and J shed 0 bases, with 12 bases lying between them. Per germline, CDR1 MNHNS and CDR2 SASEGT. The CDR3 contains 16 residues. CDR3 in amino acids: CASSEVKGRPNYGYTF. CDR3 coding DNA: TGTGCCAGCAGTGAAGTAAAGGGCAGACCTAACTATGGCTACACCTTC.

This chain joins TRBV10-3 and TRBJ2-7, with D maybe TRBD1 (6 bases). Trimming stripped 8 bases from V and 5 bases from J, with 13 bases between. Germline CDR1 and CDR2: ENHRY and SYGVKD. The CDR3 contains 12 residues. The CDR3 region has the DNA TGTGCCATCGCAGGGGCCTCGGACGAGCAGTACTTC. Its translation: CAIAGASDEQYF.

V is TRBV4-1 and J is TRBJ2-1; 9 bases match TRBD2. The V segment lost 1 base and the J segment 2 bases; nucleotides outside the gene matches: 6. This CDR3 has 17 residues. CDR1 is MGHRA and CDR2 is YSYEKL in the germline V gene. The CDR3 DNA follows: TGCGCCAGCAGCCAAGTAGAACTAGCGGGTCCCTACAATGAGCAGTTCTTC. It encodes CASSQVELAGPYNEQFF.

This chain connects TRBV3-1 (or the pseudogene TRBV3-2) to TRBJ1-6; TRBD1 is a possible D gene (6 bases). The CDR3 has 14 amino acids. V dropped 6 bases and J dropped 6 bases, with 12 bases sitting between them. In germline, CDR1 is LGHDT, CDR2 YNNKEL (reference sequence). The CDR3 bases are TGTGCCAGCAGGAAGGACAGCGTTAATTCACCCCTCCACTTT. As protein: CASRKDSVNSPLHF.

The J gene is TRBJ2-7, the V gene TRBV3-1 (or the pseudogene TRBV3-2); D may be TRBD1 (6 bases). Germline V lookup: CDR1 LGHDT, CDR2 YNNKEL (reference sequence). CDR3 size: 14 residues. The germline V and J ends were trimmed by 4 bases and 13 bases, with 23 bases remaining between them. CDR3 DNA: TGTGCCAGCAGCCTCCTGGGGGCCCCCCTTTCTCTTTACTTC. This translates into CASSLLGAPLSLYF.

The rearrangement uses TRBV6-5 and TRBJ1-2; D not resolved. CDR1 and CDR2 (germline): MNHEY, SVGAGI. Deletions cut 10 bases from V and 1 base from J, with 13 bases between. The CDR3 has 13 amino acids. CDR3 sequence (DNA): TGTGCCACCCAGAATCCGGGTAACTATGGCTACACCTTC. Its translation is CATQNPGNYGYTF.

The chain uses TRBV20-1 and TRBJ1-1, with 10 nucleotides matching TRBD1. Germline trimming cut 3 bases from V and 4 bases from J; bases unmatched to any gene: 5. This CDR3 spans 14 amino acids. Germline V gene lookup returns CDR1 DFQATT and CDR2 SNEGSKA (reference sequence). CDR3 bases: TGCAGTGCTAGTCCCGGGACAGGGGCCACTGAAGCTTTCTTT. As protein: CSASPGTGATEAFF.

This chain joins TRBV6-1 and TRBJ1-6, with TRBD1 matching 7 bases. The CDR3 consists of 17 residues. V lost 4 bases and J lost 0; bases outside the gene matches: 6. Germline lookup yields CDR1 MNHNS and CDR2 SASEGT. The chain's CDR3 is CASSAPRGSSYNSPLHF. CDR3 sequence (DNA): TGTGCCAGCAGTGCCCCCAGGGGGAGCTCCTATAATTCACCCCTCCACTTT.

The chain is built from TRBV18 and TRBJ2-7; D is undetermined. V was trimmed by 3 bases and J by 3 bases, leaving 12 bases between them. The CDR3 covers 14 residues. The germline V gene encodes CDR1 KGHSH and CDR2 LQKENI. The CDR3 nucleotides read TGTGCCAGCTCACCTTTGGACGGAAGCTACGAGCAGTACTTC. Residues: CASSPLDGSYEQYF.